There are a few counts of the clone carrying this T cell receptor (beta chain). The target antigen is unknown. The sample comes from a study of identical twins. Study-wide results and limits: Carriage of fewer insertions was seen in abundant cord blood beta clonotypes, whereas memory repertoires showed none.

Template switching (which added a universal primer site) was used, and cDNA carried unique molecular identifiers. From the 5' RACE reads, TCRdb called clonotypes with MiXCR, one entry per CDR3 protein. The table lists 420,000 or so distinct CDR3 sequences, 15% to 20% of them singletons. The V and J ends lost 2 bases and 2 bases, in that order; junction bases with no gene match: 6. The CDR3 has 15 residues. The germline gives CDR1 SGDLS, CDR2 YYNGEE. The sample consisted of naive T cells sorted from blood. This sequence joins TRBV9 and TRBJ2-7; 8 bases agree with TRBD1. This receptor was identified in a man aged 50 to 60 in good health. CDR3 amino acids: CASSVGTGKAYEQYF. Written as DNA, the CDR3 is TGTGCCAGCAGCGTTGGGACAGGAAAGGCCTACGAGCAGTACTTC.